These T cell receptor beta chains were read from a single sample in a study of blood T cell repertoires in COVID-19. Profiling relied on immunoSEQ multiplex PCR, and the TCRdb table lists in-frame clones only, not all of them. The repertoire has under 550,000 clones, about 90% of them found once; the top ten carry 0.8% to 1%. The sample was peripheral blood. All receptors come from a man between 18 and 35 years old with COVID-19, enrolled during active disease. Each CDR3 is given with its conserved first and last residue. A D gene is named only where the DNA matches it firmly. Rows give clone size only sometimes, using once, few, many, or a class for an expanded clone.

abundance: NA; j_gene: TRBJ2-7; d_gene: NA; v_gene: TRBV15; CDR3aa: CATSSYTVSYEQYF; CDR3nt: TGTGCCACCAGCAGCTATACAGTCTCCTACGAGCAGTACTTC
abundance: few; j_gene: TRBJ2-7; d_gene: NA; v_gene: TRBV2; CDR3aa: CASSAQDYEQYF; CDR3nt: TGTGCCAGCAGCGCACAGGACTACGAGCAGTACTTC
abundance: NA; j_gene: TRBJ2-7; d_gene: TRBD1; v_gene: TRBV5-1; CDR3aa: CASKNRTGGLYEQYF; CDR3nt: TGCGCCAGTAAGAATAGGACAGGGGGACTCTACGAGCAGTACTTC
abundance: NA; j_gene: TRBJ1-1; d_gene: NA; v_gene: TRBV3-1/TRBV3-2; CDR3aa: CASSPGQYTEAFF; CDR3nt: TGTGCCAGCAGCCCTGGACAGTACACTGAAGCTTTCTTT
abundance: NA; j_gene: TRBJ2-1; d_gene: TRBD2; v_gene: TRBV6-5; CDR3aa: CASSSSTSGMNEQFF; CDR3nt: TGTGCCAGCAGTTCGTCGACTAGCGGGATGAATGAGCAGTTCTTC
abundance: NA; j_gene: TRBJ1-2; d_gene: NA; v_gene: TRBV2; CDR3aa: CASRQGSLSYGYTF; CDR3nt: TGTGCCAGCAGACAGGGTTCCTTATCCTATGGCTACACCTTC
abundance: NA; j_gene: TRBJ1-1; d_gene: TRBD1; v_gene: TRBV5-1; CDR3aa: CASSLDRGPPRAFF; CDR3nt: TGCGCCAGCAGCTTAGACAGGGGGCCTCCGAGGGCTTTCTTT
abundance: NA; j_gene: TRBJ1-6; d_gene: NA; v_gene: TRBV5-1; CDR3aa: CASSLARHSSYNSPLHF; CDR3nt: TGCGCCAGCAGCTTGGCCAGACACAGCTCCTATAATTCACCCCTCCACTTT
abundance: NA; j_gene: TRBJ2-1; d_gene: NA; v_gene: TRBV12-3/TRBV12-4; CDR3aa: CASRRVHEQFF; CDR3nt: TGTGCCAGCAGGAGAGTCCATGAGCAGTTCTTC
abundance: NA; j_gene: TRBJ2-1; d_gene: TRBD2; v_gene: TRBV4-2; CDR3aa: CASSQDWLAGGPGDNEQFF; CDR3nt: TGTGCCAGCAGCCAAGATTGGCTAGCGGGAGGCCCAGGGGACAATGAGCAGTTCTTC
abundance: once; j_gene: TRBJ1-6; d_gene: TRBD1; v_gene: TRBV27; CDR3aa: CASSSDRGNSPLHF; CDR3nt: TGTGCCAGCAGTTCGGACAGGGGAAATTCACCCCTCCACTTT
abundance: NA; j_gene: TRBJ2-5; d_gene: NA; v_gene: TRBV10-3; CDR3aa: CAISSGQETQYF; CDR3nt: TGTGCCATCAGTAGCGGACAAGAGACCCAGTACTTC
abundance: NA; j_gene: TRBJ2-2; d_gene: NA; v_gene: TRBV9; CDR3aa: CASSPSDGELFF; CDR3nt: TGTGCCAGCAGCCCGAGCGACGGGGAGCTGTTTTTT
abundance: NA; j_gene: TRBJ2-3; d_gene: NA; v_gene: TRBV11-1; CDR3aa: CASSLSTDTQYF; CDR3nt: TGTGCCAGCAGCCTGAGCACAGATACGCAGTATTTT
abundance: NA; j_gene: TRBJ2-1; d_gene: TRBD2; v_gene: TRBV2; CDR3aa: CASKPGLANNEQFF; CDR3nt: TGTGCCAGCAAGCCGGGACTAGCGAACAATGAGCAGTTCTTC
abundance: NA; j_gene: TRBJ1-1; d_gene: NA; v_gene: TRBV7-9; CDR3aa: CASSLGGYLNTEAFF; CDR3nt: TGTGCCAGCAGCTTAGGAGGTTATTTGAACACTGAAGCTTTCTTT
abundance: NA; j_gene: TRBJ2-1; d_gene: TRBD2; v_gene: TRBV15; CDR3aa: CATSRAGLAGLEGEQFF; CDR3nt: TGTGCCACCAGCAGAGCGGGACTAGCGGGATTGGAAGGTGAGCAGTTCTTC
abundance: NA; j_gene: TRBJ2-5; d_gene: NA; v_gene: TRBV10-1; CDR3aa: CASSNQETQYF; CDR3nt: TGCGCCAGCAGCAACCAAGAGACCCAGTACTTC
abundance: NA; j_gene: TRBJ2-3; d_gene: NA; v_gene: TRBV12-3/TRBV12-4; CDR3aa: CASRAGSDTQYF; CDR3nt: TGTGCCAGCAGAGCAGGGTCAGATACGCAGTATTTT
abundance: NA; j_gene: TRBJ2-1; d_gene: TRBD1; v_gene: TRBV27; CDR3aa: CASSPLGTGASEQFF; CDR3nt: TGTGCCAGCAGTCCCCTCGGGACAGGGGCAAGTGAGCAGTTCTTC
abundance: NA; j_gene: TRBJ2-6; d_gene: TRBD1; v_gene: TRBV24-1; CDR3aa: CATSDTQGAGANVLTF; CDR3nt: TGTGCCACCAGTGATACGCAGGGGGCTGGGGCCAACGTCCTGACTTTC
abundance: NA; j_gene: TRBJ2-1; d_gene: TRBD2; v_gene: TRBV3-1/TRBV3-2; CDR3aa: CASSLGLAGGLSYNEQFF; CDR3nt: TGTGCCAGCAGCCTTGGACTAGCGGGAGGCCTATCCTACAATGAGCAGTTCTTC